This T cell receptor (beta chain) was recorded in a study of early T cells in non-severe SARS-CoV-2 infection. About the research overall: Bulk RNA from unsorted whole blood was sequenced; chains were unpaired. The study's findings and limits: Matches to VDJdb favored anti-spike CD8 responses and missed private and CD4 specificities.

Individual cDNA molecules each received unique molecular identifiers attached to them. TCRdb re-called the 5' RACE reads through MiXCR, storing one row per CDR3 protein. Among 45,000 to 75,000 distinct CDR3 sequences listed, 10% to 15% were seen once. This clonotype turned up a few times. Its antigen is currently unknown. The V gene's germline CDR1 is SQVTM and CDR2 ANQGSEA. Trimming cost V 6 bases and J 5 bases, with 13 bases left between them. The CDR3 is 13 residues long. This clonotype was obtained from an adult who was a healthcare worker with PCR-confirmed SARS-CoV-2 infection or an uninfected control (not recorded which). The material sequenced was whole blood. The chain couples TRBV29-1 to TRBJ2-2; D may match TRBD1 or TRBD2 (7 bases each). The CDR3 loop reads CSVARGGTGELFF. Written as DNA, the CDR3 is TGCAGCGTCGCCAGGGGGGGGACCGGGGAGCTGTTTTTT.